The 20 T cell receptor beta chains below come from one sample, sequenced in a study of T cell responses to AZD1222 COVID-19 vaccine. The method was immunoSEQ multiplex PCR; TCRdb's version includes in-frame clones alone and lacks a portion of them. The repertoire holds under 95,000 clones, with around 90% as singletons. The sample here was peripheral blood, taken 28 days after the second AZD1222 dose. These receptor sequences come from an adult who received the AZD1222 COVID-19 vaccine.

This clone was seen only a few times. The V and J genes are TRBV13 and TRBJ2-7; TRBD1 matches 8 bases. The germline V gene has CDR1 PRHDT and CDR2 FYEKMQ (reference sequence). This CDR3 contains 17 residues. The V segment lost 0 bases and the J segment 7 bases; nucleotides outside the gene matches: 14. In DNA, the CDR3 is TGTGCCAGCAGCTTAGGCCTCGCAGGGGGCGCCTTGGGGGAGCAGTACTTC. Its translation is CASSLGLAGGALGEQYF.

The chain couples TRBV7-3 to TRBJ2-3, with D uncertain. This CDR3 has 12 residues. V gave up 5 bases and J gave up 6 bases, with 9 bases separating them. Looked up from germline, CDR1 is SGHTA and CDR2 is FQGTGA. CDR3 in DNA: TGTGCCAGCAGCCCCAGAACCGATACGCAGTATTTT. Translation gives CASSPRTDTQYF.

This chain connects TRBV18 to TRBJ2-5, with D perhaps given as TRBD1 or TRBD2 (6 bases each). Germline V gene data show CDR1 as KGHSH and CDR2 as LQKENI. The CDR3 runs 14 residues. V gave up 0 bases and J gave up 5 bases, with 10 bases separating them. The DNA of the CDR3 is TGTGCCAGCTCACCACCCGGGGGCGATGAGACCCAGTACTTC. Amino acids: CASSPPGGDETQYF.

This chain connects TRBV7-8 to TRBJ1-4, with a tentative D call TRBD1 (5 bases). The germline gives CDR1 SGHVS, CDR2 FQNEAQ. The V end lost 5 bases, the J end lost 1 base, and 14 bases lay between the germline ends. This CDR3 is 16 amino acids long. CDR3 protein: CASSDAFGGTNEKLFF. DNA of the CDR3: TGTGCCAGCAGCGATGCTTTCGGGGGAACTAATGAAAAACTGTTTTTT. The full variable domain, with the rest looked up from reference TRBV7-8 and TRBJ1-4, is GAGVSQSPRYKVAKRGQDVALRCDPISGHVSLFWYQQALGQGPEFLTYFQNEAQLDKSGLPSDRFFAERPEGSVSTLKIQRTQQEDSAVYLCASSDAFGGTNEKLFFGSGTQLSVL.

The chain joins TRBV2 to TRBJ1-1; 11 nucleotides align to TRBD1. The CDR3 runs to 16 residues. V was pared by 6 bases and J by 5 bases, with 11 bases of the junction left unmatched. Germline V gene data show CDR1 as SNHLY and CDR2 as FYNNEI. The CDR3 nucleotides are TGTGCCAGCAGGGAGTCCCGCGGACAGGGGGCGACTGAAGCTTTCTTT. Its translation: CASRESRGQGATEAFF.

The chain recombines TRBV19 with TRBJ2-1; 11 bases fit TRBD2. The CDR3 is 15 amino acids. With V trimmed by 5 bases and J by 2 bases, 2 bases remained unmatched. Per germline, CDR1 LNHDA and CDR2 SQIVND (reference sequence). The CDR3 here is CASSLSGGAYNEQFF. DNA for the CDR3: TGTGCCAGTAGTCTTAGCGGGGGGGCCTACAATGAGCAGTTCTTC.

The rearrangement links TRBV7-9 to TRBJ1-1; tentatively, D is TRBD1 (6 bases). Germline CDR1 reads SEHNR; CDR2 reads FQNEAQ (reference sequence). The V and J ends lost 5 bases and 5 bases respectively, with 21 bases between them. The CDR3 runs 16 residues. In DNA form, the CDR3 reads TGTGCCAGCAGCGCTTCGGGGGGCGCCGGAAGGACTGAAGCTTTCTTT. It translates to CASSASGGAGRTEAFF.

The J gene is TRBJ1-3, the V gene TRBV29-1; D possibly corresponds to TRBD1 (5 bases). Germline V CDR1 and CDR2: SQVTM, ANQGSEA. Deletions cut 7 bases from V and 3 bases from J, with 10 bases between. The CDR3 runs to 12 residues. This CDR3 reads CSGTDNGNTIYF. DNA of the CDR3: TGCAGCGGGACGGACAATGGAAACACCATATATTTT.

The chain is built from TRBV7-2 and TRBJ2-7, with D perhaps matching TRBD1 (6 bases). Trimming left V 5 bases short and J 1 base short, with 9 bases between. CDR1 and CDR2 from the germline V gene are SGHTA and FQGNSA. The length of the CDR3 is 13 residues. The CDR3 is CASSPGTSYEQYF. The DNA for the CDR3 is TGTGCCAGCAGCCCCGGGACATCCTACGAGCAGTACTTC.

The rearrangement joins TRBV5-1 to TRBJ2-2, with no clear D. Trimming pared 0 bases from V and 5 bases from J, leaving 8 bases between. Germline assignment: CDR1 SGHRS and CDR2 YFSETQ. The CDR3 is made up of 14 amino acids. The CDR3 sequence: CASSLVVLTGELFF. The CDR3, as DNA: TGCGCCAGCAGCTTGGTGGTTTTAACCGGGGAGCTGTTTTTT. The full variable domain, completed using reference TRBV5-1 and TRBJ2-2, is KAGVTQTPRYLIKTRGQQVTLSCSPISGHRSVSWYQQTPGQGLQFLFEYFSETQRNKGNFPGRFSGRQFSNSRSEMNVSTLELGDSALYLCASSLVVLTGELFFGEGSRLTVL.

This clone has more than one count but fewer than ten. The V gene is TRBV4-3, the J gene TRBJ1-2; tentative D call: TRBD1 (5 bases). Trimming pared 1 base from V and 8 bases from J, leaving 14 bases between. CDR3 length: 14 amino acids. Germline CDR1 LGHNA, CDR2 YSLEER. The CDR3 loop reads CASSQGQRPRGYTF. The CDR3 DNA reads TGCGCCAGCAGCCAAGGACAGCGACCGAGAGGCTACACCTTC.

This chain links TRBV12-3 or TRBV12-4 with TRBJ1-1; unclear D gene. The CDR3 sequence is 13 residues long. The V gene lost 3 bases and the J gene lost 0 bases, with 5 bases spanning the gap. The CDR3 coding sequence is TGTGCCAGCAGTTTTTCTTTGAACACTGAAGCTTTCTTT. Translation gives CASSFSLNTEAFF.

The gene calls are TRBV19 and TRBJ1-2; 8 nucleotides match TRBD1. V was pared by 2 bases and J by 2 bases, with 4 bases of the junction left unmatched. The germline CDR1 and CDR2 sequences are LNHDA and SQIVND (reference sequence). The CDR3 is 15 amino acids. CDR3: CASSISGQGNYGYTF. For the CDR3, the DNA is TGTGCCAGTAGTATATCTGGACAGGGCAACTATGGCTACACCTTC. Based on the CDR3 plus reference TRBV19 and TRBJ1-2, the full variable domain is DGGITQSPKYLFRKEGQNVTLSCEQNLNHDAMYWYRQDPGQGLRLIYYSQIVNDFQKGDIAEGYSVSREKKESFPLTVTSAQKNPTAFYLCASSISGQGNYGYTFGSGTRLTVV.

For the CDR3, the DNA is TGTGCCAGCAGGCCGGGGGGGATCGGTCAGCCCCAGCATTTT. As protein: CASRPGGIGQPQHF. V usage is TRBV6-5 and J usage is TRBJ1-5, with D tentatively TRBD1 (5 bases). The CDR3 has 14 residues. CDR1 and CDR2 (germline): MNHEY, SVGAGI. The V end lost 6 bases, the J end lost 6 bases, and 15 bases lay between the germline ends.

The J gene is TRBJ2-1, the V gene TRBV24-1; 8 bases map to TRBD1. V trimming: 3 bases; J trimming: 3 bases; junction bases outside the gene matches: 6. The CDR3 runs 16 residues. Per the germline V gene, CDR1 is KGHDR and CDR2 is SFDVKD. CDR3 residues: CATSDPLQGDYNEQFF. In nucleotides, the CDR3 is TGTGCCACCAGTGATCCCCTACAGGGGGACTACAATGAGCAGTTCTTC.

The chain has TRBV2 and TRBJ1-3; the D gene is possibly TRBD1 (6 bases). The germline gives CDR1 SNHLY, CDR2 FYNNEI. The CDR3 has 16 residues. Trimming cost V 5 bases and J 1 base, with 15 bases left between them. CDR3 sequence: CASSLQGRGSGNTIYF. CDR3 sequence (DNA): TGTGCCAGCAGTTTACAGGGTCGAGGGTCTGGAAACACCATATATTTT.

CDR3 residues: CASSPVHGDRGSYTF. CDR3 coding DNA: TGTGCCAGTAGTCCAGTCCATGGAGACAGGGGGTCCTACACCTTC. The rearrangement joins TRBV19 to TRBJ1-2; 9 positions match TRBD1. Trimming took 5 bases from V and 10 from J; bases not matched to a gene: 14. The V gene's germline CDR1 is LNHDA and CDR2 SQIVND (reference sequence). The CDR3 spans 15 residues. Full variable domain (outside the CDR3, taken from reference TRBV19 and TRBJ1-2): DGGITQSPKYLFRKEGQNVTLSCEQNLNHDAMYWYRQDPGQGLRLIYYSQIVNDFQKGDIAEGYSVSREKKESFPLTVTSAQKNPTAFYLCASSPVHGDRGSYTFGSGTRLTVV.

This clone has a single count. The chain has TRBV11-2 and TRBJ1-2; a weak D match, TRBD1 (5 bases). There are 15 residues in the CDR3. Trimming cost V 0 bases and J 6 bases, with 14 bases left between them. Per the germline V gene, CDR1 is SGHAT and CDR2 is FQNNGV. The CDR3 nucleotides are TGTGCCAGCAGCTTAGATCTTTGGGGCAGGGATGGCTACACCTTC. Translated, it gives CASSLDLWGRDGYTF.

The chain employs TRBV7-2 and TRBJ2-3; 12 nucleotides agree with TRBD2. The V segment lost 3 bases and the J segment 4 bases; nucleotides outside the gene matches: 2. Germline assignment: CDR1 SGHTA and CDR2 FQGNSA. The CDR3 contains 15 residues. CDR3: CASSLTSGGADTQYF. CDR3 coding DNA: TGTGCCAGCAGCTTGACTAGCGGGGGAGCAGATACGCAGTATTTT.

The gene calls are TRBV30 and TRBJ1-3; D perhaps matches TRBD1 (5 bases). Germline values: CDR1 GTSNPN, CDR2 SVGIG (reference sequence). V dropped 7 bases and J dropped 2 bases, with 21 bases sitting between them. The CDR3 sequence is 16 residues long. CDR3 nucleotides: TGTGCCTTCTGCGGAGTGAGGGGTATCGCTGGAAACACCATATATTTT. This codes for CAFCGVRGIAGNTIYF.